This T cell receptor beta chain was captured by sequencing in a study of blood T cell repertoires in COVID-19. Overall study: Some COVID-19 samples were acute and others convalescent; all came from the United States, Italy and Spain. Sample material is recorded as cDNA or gDNA derived from T cells, B-cell-depleted T cells, or PBMCs.

Per the original data handling: It was from reference gene primer amplification that nucleated cell counts were estimated. The data were produced by immunoSEQ multiplex PCR, yet TCRdb's version contains in-frame clones alone and is incomplete. Clone size and V and J calls were adopted from that table, with D and trimming inferred from the DNA. The table includes about 120,000 clones, around 89% detected once. The sequencing input was peripheral blood. This TCR came from a human donor with acute or convalescent COVID-19. The donor label of this sample is uncertain.

CDR3 protein: CASSETGQGGYQPQHF. CDR3 DNA sequence: TGTGCCAGCAGTGAAACAGGACAGGGGGGTTATCAGCCCCAGCATTTT. The chain recombines TRBV6-1 with TRBJ1-5, with TRBD1 matching over 10 bases. The CDR3 has 16 amino acids. In germline, CDR1 is MNHNS, CDR2 SASEGT. Trimming took 2 bases from V and 5 from J; bases not matched to a gene: 6.